Below, one TCR beta chain is given with its context. Its antigen is unidentified. It was with a sample-barcoded 5' primer and a J-beta primer mix that a second PCR of about 6 to 12 cycles was run. MiXCR, run by TCRdb on the 5' RACE reads, gives a single entry per CDR3 protein. Of around 800,000 distinct CDR3 sequences listed, about 46% are singletons. CDR1 is DFQATT and CDR2 is SNEGSKA in the germline V gene (reference sequence). This CDR3 region has 15 residues. This entry comes from a study of blood T cells in healthy people across ages. Study results and caveats: In long-lived donors, naive CD4+ cell counts and diversity exceeded those of aged donors.

This receptor was identified in an elderly man in good health. The chain links TRBV20-1 to TRBJ2-7; 12 nucleotides match TRBD2. The J call may not be correct, given that the DNA end is closer to TRBJ2-5. The sample comprised blood. Here the CDR3 reads CSARGTSGNQETQYF. In DNA, the CDR3 is TGCAGTGCTAGAGGGACTAGCGGGAATCAAGAGACCCAGTACTTC.